The 18 T cell receptor beta chains in this list originate from one sample, sequenced in a study of cytomegalovirus exposure and HLA in healthy donors. Using immunoSEQ multiplex PCR, the repertoire was profiled, and TCRdb retains in-frame clones only, with some absent. The sample holds 250,000 to 400,000 clones, roughly 88% seen once. The material sequenced was PBMCs. The receptors were gathered from a man aged 25-45 years in good health and CMV-seronegative.

The chain is built from TRBV11-2 and TRBJ2-3; 9 bases fit TRBD2. In germline, CDR1 is SGHAT, CDR2 FQNNGV. The V and J ends lost 2 bases and 2 bases, in that order; junction bases with no gene match: 8. CDR3 size: 17 residues. The CDR3 loop is CASSLRPGLAVTDTQYF. DNA of the CDR3: TGTGCCAGCAGCTTACGCCCGGGACTAGCCGTCACAGATACGCAGTATTTT.

The gene calls are TRBV2 and TRBJ1-1, with 7 nucleotides matching TRBD1. J lost 1 base, V lost 8 bases, and 10 bases had no gene match. CDR1 SNHLY and CDR2 FYNNEI come from the germline V gene. The CDR3 runs to 15 residues. Written as DNA, the CDR3 is TGTGCCAGCGGAAAAGGGGGCGGTCGGAACACTGAAGCTTTCTTT. Translation: CASGKGGGRNTEAFF.

This clone was seen a single time. This chain links TRBV7-9 with TRBJ2-3, with D possibly being TRBD2 (6 bases). CDR3 size: 15 residues. CDR1 SEHNR and CDR2 FQNEAQ come from the germline V gene (reference sequence). Trimming removed 3 bases at V and 2 bases at J, with 12 bases between. In nucleotides, the CDR3 is TGTGCCAGCAGCTTTCCGGGGGAGATCACAGATACGCAGTATTTT. Translating gives CASSFPGEITDTQYF. Combining the CDR3 with reference TRBV7-9 and TRBJ2-3 gives the whole variable domain DTGVSQNPRHKITKRGQNVTFRCDPISEHNRLYWYRQTLGQGPEFLTYFQNEAQLEKSRLLSDRFSAERPKGSFSTLEIQRTEQGDSAMYLCASSFPGEITDTQYFGPGTRLTVL.

The rearrangement links TRBV30 to TRBJ2-2, with D maybe TRBD2 (6 bases). The CDR3 sequence is 15 residues long. Trimming cost V 0 bases and J 6 bases, with 14 bases left between them. Germline loops: CDR1 GTSNPN, CDR2 SVGIG (reference sequence). The chain's CDR3 is CAWSVGTRDSGELFF. For the CDR3, the DNA is TGTGCCTGGAGTGTTGGGACTCGGGACTCCGGGGAGCTGTTTTTT.

The chain recombines TRBV5-6 with TRBJ2-7, with a tentative D call TRBD1 (5 bases). CDR1 and CDR2 (germline): SGHDT, YYEEEE. Trimming took 4 bases from V and 2 from J, leaving 22 bases between them. The CDR3 has 17 residues. The CDR3 bases are TGTGCCAGCAGCCTTGGGCAGGGCACGGTTCGAACCTACGAGCAGTACTTC. Protein product: CASSLGQGTVRTYEQYF.

The V gene is TRBV29-1, the J gene TRBJ1-1; D possibly corresponds to TRBD1 (6 bases). V was trimmed by 6 bases and J by 4 bases, leaving 27 bases between them. The CDR3 totals 17 residues. Germline CDR1 is SQVTM and CDR2 is ANQGSEA. The CDR3 spells CSVQVTTFQGQITEAFF. CDR3 nucleotide sequence: TGCAGCGTCCAGGTCACGACTTTCCAGGGGCAGATCACTGAAGCTTTCTTT.

This clone was seen just once. The chain couples TRBV4-2 to TRBJ2-5, with 8 positions matching TRBD1. This CDR3 spans 15 amino acids. V shed 2 bases, J shed 4 bases, and the junction held 6 bases outside the gene matches. Germline lookup yields CDR1 LGHNA and CDR2 YNFKEQ. Here the CDR3 reads CASSQNDRGGETQYF. The CDR3 DNA sequence: TGTGCCAGCAGCCAAAATGACAGGGGTGGAGAGACCCAGTACTTC.

Regarding this clone: The junction and the germline gene differ at one end; a read error may be behind it. The V gene is TRBV6-1, the J gene TRBJ1-5; D gene uncertain. Germline CDR1 MNHNS, CDR2 SASEGT. CDR3 length equals 11 residues. Here the CDR3 reads CASSEGRRRNF. CDR3 nucleotide sequence: TGTGCCAGCAGTGAAGGCCGACGGAGGAATTTT.

The chain couples TRBV2 to TRBJ2-3, with TRBD2 matching over 12 bases. Germline V gene sequence: CDR1 SNHLY, CDR2 FYNNEI. This CDR3 spans 17 amino acids. Germline trimming cut 5 bases from V and 4 bases from J; bases unmatched to any gene: 10. The CDR3 DNA sequence: TGTGCCAGCAGTAGTACTAGCGGGGGGTGGGGCTCAGATACGCAGTATTTT. Its translation: CASSSTSGGWGSDTQYF.

The V gene is TRBV7-2, the J gene TRBJ2-6; 8 nucleotides match TRBD1. Germline V gene data show CDR1 as SGHTA and CDR2 as FQGNSA. The J segment lost 4 bases and the V segment lost 2 bases, leaving 10 bases of the junction unmatched. The CDR3 length is 18 residues. Here the CDR3 reads CASSLSFQGATGANVLTF. In nucleotides, the CDR3 is TGTGCCAGCAGCTTATCGTTTCAGGGGGCTACCGGGGCCAACGTCCTGACTTTC. The full variable domain, its missing parts supplied by reference TRBV7-2 and TRBJ2-6, is GAGVSQSPSNKVTEKGKDVELRCDPISGHTALYWYRQSLGQGLEFLIYFQGNSAPDKSGLPSDRFSAERTGGSVSTLTIQRTQQEDSAVYLCASSLSFQGATGANVLTFGAGSRLTVL.

The genes are TRBV19 and TRBJ1-1; tentative D call: TRBD1 (6 bases). The CDR3 runs 15 residues. V lost 1 base to trimming and J lost 4 bases, with 13 bases between them. The germline gives CDR1 LNHDA, CDR2 SQIVND (reference sequence). CDR3 nucleotide sequence: TGTGCCAGTAGTATAGTGTTAGGGGGGGGCACTGAAGCTTTCTTT. This translates into CASSIVLGGGTEAFF.

The V and J genes are TRBV6-5 and TRBJ2-1, with no clear D. The CDR3 length is 11 residues. From germline, CDR1 is MNHEY and CDR2 SVGAGI. V was clipped by 10 bases and J by 3 bases, with 7 bases between them. CDR3 region: CATSFYNEQFF. The CDR3 coding sequence is TGTGCCACGAGTTTCTACAATGAGCAGTTCTTC.

As for this clone: One junction end does not reproduce the germline sequence, and a read error may be involved. The chain has TRBV9 and TRBJ2-7, with 7 bases fitting TRBD1. The germline V gene has CDR1 SGDLS and CDR2 YYNGEE. This CDR3 comprises 12 residues. The CDR3 reads CASSARTGGQTF. In DNA form, the CDR3 reads TGTGCCAGCAGCGCCCGGACAGGAGGCCAAACCTTC.

A few counts support this clone. Other DNA sequences from this sample encode an identical CDR3 as well. V is TRBV7-7 and J is TRBJ2-5; D may be TRBD1 (6 bases). CDR3 length: 15 amino acids. Deletions cut 1 base from V and 0 bases from J, with 9 bases between. Germline lookup yields CDR1 SSHAT and CDR2 FNYEAQ (reference sequence). The CDR3 DNA is TGTGCCAGCAGCTTAGGGCAGGGGTACCAAGAGACCCAGTACTTC. Translation gives CASSLGQGYQETQYF.

This chain connects TRBV6-5 to TRBJ1-2; weak D call: TRBD1 (5 bases). Germline CDR1 and CDR2: MNHEY and SVGAGI. V lost 2 bases and J lost 5, with 18 bases in between. The CDR3 totals 16 residues. This chain's CDR3 is CASSYHSGTLNYGYTF. CDR3 in DNA: TGTGCCAGCAGTTACCATTCCGGGACTCTGAATTATGGCTACACCTTC.

The chain has TRBV6-1 and TRBJ2-2; 7 nucleotides agree with TRBD2. The ends lost 6 bases at V and 4 bases at J; junction bases unmatched: 5. The CDR3 is made up of 14 amino acids. Germline V gene lookup returns CDR1 MNHNS and CDR2 SASEGT. CDR3: CASSWGGVTGELFF. CDR3 coding DNA: TGTGCCAGCAGCTGGGGGGGGGTCACCGGGGAGCTGTTTTTT.

The chain recombines TRBV4-2 with TRBJ1-2; D unresolved. The V gene's germline CDR1 is LGHNA and CDR2 YNFKEQ. The CDR3 loop spans 15 amino acids. V gave up 4 bases and J gave up 0 bases, with 12 bases separating them. CDR3 coding DNA: TGTGCCAGCAGCCCTGGCAGTCAAGCTAACTATGGCTACACCTTC. Amino acids: CASSPGSQANYGYTF.

The chain recombines TRBV5-4 with TRBJ2-3; tentative D call: TRBD2 (6 bases). Germline V gene lookup returns CDR1 SGHNT and CDR2 YYREEE (reference sequence). V shed 5 bases and J shed 2 bases, with 9 bases lying between them. This CDR3 spans 13 amino acids. CDR3 sequence (DNA): TGTGCCAGCAGTCGGGACTTCACAGATACGCAGTATTTT. Its translation: CASSRDFTDTQYF.